Presented here are 25 T cell receptor beta chains from one specimen sequenced in a study of T cells in Graves' hyperthyroidism and ophthalmopathy. TCR beta CDR3 sequences were amplified from RNA transcripts. The study used the HTBI primer set for a first-round RT-PCR of the TCR CDR3. TCRdb redid the calling of the multiplex PCR reads with MiXCR, one entry per CDR3 protein. The sample consists of approximately 690,000 distinct CDR3 sequences, roughly 20% of them appearing once. Sample: blood. These receptors were obtained from a man aged 25-40 years with Graves' ophthalmopathy.

This clonotype came up a few times. The chain has TRBV20-1 and TRBJ2-7; 12 bases map to TRBD2. The germline V gene has CDR1 DFQATT and CDR2 SNEGSKA (reference sequence). This CDR3 region has 14 residues. V dropped 5 bases and J dropped 0; count of bases not matched to a gene: 2. The CDR3 here is CSASTSGSSYEQYF. The CDR3 nucleotides read TGCAGTGCTTCGACTAGCGGGAGCTCCTACGAGCAGTACTTC.

The chain uses TRBV19 and TRBJ2-7; 10 nucleotides line up with TRBD1. Germline V gene lookup returns CDR1 LNHDA and CDR2 SQIVND (reference sequence). The CDR3 is made up of 14 amino acids. After removal of 5 bases from V and 5 bases from J, the junction contained 6 bases not matched to a gene. CDR3 DNA sequence: TGTGCCAGTAGTGACGGACAGGGGGTAAACGAGCAGTACTTC. Residues: CASSDGQGVNEQYF.

As concerns this clonotype: One base away lies a much larger clone, so this may be a sequencing read error. The chain links TRBV11-2 to TRBJ1-2; D perhaps matches TRBD1 (5 bases). This CDR3 is built from 14 residues. Germline V gives CDR1 SGHAT, CDR2 FQNNGV. The CDR3 sequence: CVSTPSGTVYGYTF. The DNA of the CDR3 is TGTGTCAGCACCCCTTCAGGGACTGTCTATGGCTACACCTTC.

There are a few counts of this clonotype. This sequence joins TRBV3-1 and TRBJ2-7; D is perhaps TRBD1 (7 bases). Germline CDR1 is LGHDT and CDR2 is YNNKEL (reference sequence). The ends were cut back, 6 bases at V and 2 bases at J, with 17 bases in the middle. There are 15 residues in the CDR3. CDR3: CASSQTRGAAYEQYF. The CDR3 region has the DNA TGTGCCAGCAGTCAAACCAGGGGGGCAGCCTACGAGCAGTACTTC.

To note about this clonotype: A much larger clone differs by one base, so this may be a read error. The chain combines TRBV7-9 with TRBJ2-1; no reliable D call. The V gene lost 2 bases and the J gene lost 10 bases, with 12 bases spanning the gap. Looked up from germline, CDR1 is SEHNR and CDR2 is FQNEAQ (reference sequence). The CDR3 loop spans 13 amino acids. The CDR3 DNA sequence: TGTGCCAGCAGCTTAAAAGGGCCTACCGAGCAGTTCTTC. Translated: CASSLKGPTEQFF.

Ten or more counts support this clonotype. The V call is TRBV10-3, the J call TRBJ1-1; TRBD1 might be the D (5 bases). The CDR3 is 14 amino acids. V lost 8 bases to trimming and J lost 0 bases, with 13 bases between them. The V gene's germline CDR1 is ENHRY and CDR2 SYGVKD. The CDR3 nucleotides are TGTGCCATCGCCGGGACGGATATGAACACTGAAGCTTTCTTT. This sequence encodes CAIAGTDMNTEAFF.

This clonotype has more than one count but fewer than ten. The genes are TRBV30 and TRBJ2-2; D perhaps matches TRBD2 (5 bases). The CDR3 has 14 amino acids. V lost 2 bases and J lost 7, with 14 bases in between. Germline V gives CDR1 GTSNPN, CDR2 SVGIG (reference sequence). The CDR3 sequence is CAWSQAVSHGELFF. In DNA, the CDR3 is TGTGCCTGGAGTCAAGCGGTAAGCCACGGGGAGCTGTTTTTT.

This clonotype was observed a few times. V is TRBV20-1 and J is TRBJ1-2; D is uncertain. Trimming cost V 3 bases and J 6 bases, with 17 bases left between them. The germline V gene encodes CDR1 DFQATT and CDR2 SNEGSKA (reference sequence). The CDR3 contains 14 residues. The CDR3 DNA reads as TGCAGTGCTAGTTACTCAGGAAGGCCCGATGGCTACACCTTC. Translating gives CSASYSGRPDGYTF.

The table lists this clonotype with a few counts. The V call is TRBV19, the J call TRBJ1-2; 8 bases are shared with TRBD1. This CDR3 contains 15 residues. Trimming cost V 5 bases and J 2 bases; bases outside gene matches: 7. Germline-derived CDR1 and CDR2 are LNHDA and SQIVND (reference sequence). CDR3 in DNA: TGTGCCAGTAGTTCCCCGGGACAGGAAAACTATGGCTACACCTTC. Translating gives CASSSPGQENYGYTF.

This clonotype was counted ten times or more. V and J are TRBV2 and TRBJ1-1; a weak D match, TRBD1 (6 bases). Germline CDR1 SNHLY, CDR2 FYNNEI. This CDR3 has 15 residues. Trimming stripped 11 bases from V and 0 bases from J, with 19 bases between. The CDR3 sequence: CAPITGQFMNTEAFF. The CDR3 bases are TGTGCCCCAATAACAGGACAGTTCATGAACACTGAAGCTTTCTTT.

The genes are TRBV28 and TRBJ2-7; 8 bases match TRBD1. In germline, CDR1 is MDHEN, CDR2 SYDVKM. The junction had 9 bases not matched to a gene; V was cut back by 4 bases and J by 7 bases. This CDR3 region has 14 residues. DNA for the CDR3: TGTGCCAGCAGTTCCCCAGGGGGCCTAAGGGAGCAGTACTTC. Amino acids: CASSSPGGLREQYF.

A few counts support this clonotype. The chain links TRBV29-1 to TRBJ2-7; D is possibly TRBD2 (5 bases). Trimming took 6 bases from V and 7 from J, leaving 13 bases between them. The germline CDR1 and CDR2 sequences are SQVTM and ANQGSEA. The CDR3 extends over 11 amino acids. The CDR3 region is CSVYTLAEQYF. CDR3 sequence (DNA): TGCAGCGTCTATACTCTAGCTGAGCAGTACTTC.

The chain has TRBV30 and TRBJ2-3; D may be TRBD1 (6 bases). CDR3 size: 14 residues. Germline lookup yields CDR1 GTSNPN and CDR2 SVGIG (reference sequence). Trimming left V 0 bases short and J 4 bases short, with 11 bases between. The chain's CDR3 is CAWSVGQGSDTQYF. CDR3 DNA: TGTGCCTGGAGTGTGGGGCAGGGGTCAGATACGCAGTATTTT. Complete variable domain (other parts from reference TRBV30 and TRBJ2-3): SQTIHQWPATLVQPVGSPLSLECTVEGTSNPNLYWYRQAAGRGLQLLFYSVGIGQISSEVPQNLSASRPQDRQFILSSKKLLLSDSGFYLCAWSVGQGSDTQYFGPGTRLTVL.

This chain uses TRBV4-3 with TRBJ2-1, with no clear D. Trimming stripped 0 bases from V and 5 bases from J, with 11 bases between. Germline V CDR1 and CDR2: LGHNA, YSLEER. The CDR3 length is 15 residues. Here the CDR3 reads CASSQERARNNEQFF. CDR3 bases: TGCGCCAGCAGCCAAGAACGAGCAAGGAACAATGAGCAGTTCTTC.

Ten or more counts support this clonotype. V is TRBV27 and J is TRBJ2-1, with no clear D. Trimming pared 0 bases from V and 7 bases from J, leaving 7 bases between. This CDR3 region has 13 residues. Germline V gene lookup returns CDR1 MNHEY and CDR2 SMNVEV (reference sequence). CDR3 coding DNA: TGTGCCAGCAGTTTATCGTGGCCGAATGAGCAGTTCTTC. This codes for CASSLSWPNEQFF.

This clonotype has ten or more counts. The chain recombines TRBV6-1 with TRBJ2-1; 9 nucleotides agree with TRBD1. Germline loops: CDR1 MNHNS, CDR2 SASEGT. This CDR3 has 15 residues. With 6 bases clipped from V and 10 bases from J, the junction kept 13 bases outside the gene matches. CDR3 nucleotides: TGTGCCAGCAGGGACCGGGACAGGGTGCTCCAAGAGCAGTTCTTC. This sequence encodes CASRDRDRVLQEQFF.

This clonotype was observed a few times. The CDR3 loop reads CAWDLYEQYF. DNA for the CDR3: TGTGCCTGGGACTTGTACGAGCAGTACTTC. The chain has TRBV30 and TRBJ2-7, with no clear D. Trimming removed 5 bases at V and 4 bases at J, with 6 bases between. CDR1 is GTSNPN and CDR2 is SVGIG in the germline V gene (reference sequence). The CDR3 has 10 residues.

This clonotype has ten or more counts. The gene calls are TRBV11-2 and TRBJ2-1, with 7 bases fitting TRBD2. V gave up 5 bases and J gave up 6 bases; unmatched junction bases: 4. Germline V gene lookup returns CDR1 SGHAT and CDR2 FQNNGV. This CDR3 comprises 13 residues. CDR3 nucleotide sequence: TGTGCCAGCAGCGGACTAGACAGCAATGAGCAGTTCTTC. Translating it yields CASSGLDSNEQFF. The complete variable domain, with remaining parts taken from reference TRBV11-2 and TRBJ2-1, reads EAGVAQSPRYKIIEKRQSVAFWCNPISGHATLYWYQQILGQGPKLLIQFQNNGVVDDSQLPKDRFSAERLKGVDSTLKIQPAKLEDSAVYLCASSGLDSNEQFFGPGTRLTVL.

The chain couples TRBV4-1 to TRBJ2-5; TRBD1 or TRBD2 may be the D gene (5 bases each). The CDR3 consists of 17 residues. V was trimmed by 0 bases and J by 2 bases, leaving 16 bases between them. Germline V gene lookup returns CDR1 MGHRA and CDR2 YSYEKL. CDR3 coding DNA: TGCGCCAGCAGCCAAGATCCAGGGAGAGGGCCGCAAGAGACCCAGTACTTC. This encodes CASSQDPGRGPQETQYF.

This clonotype was found a few times. J is TRBJ2-7 and V is TRBV12-3 or TRBV12-4, with TRBD1 as a possible D gene (6 bases). V dropped 5 bases and J dropped 6 bases, with 20 bases sitting between them. The CDR3 has 15 residues. The CDR3 region is CASSLLDSLIGEQYF. DNA for the CDR3: TGTGCCAGCAGTCTACTGGACAGCCTGATTGGCGAGCAGTACTTC.

The chain couples TRBV7-9 to TRBJ2-2; the match to TRBD2 covers 11 bases. CDR3 length: 15 amino acids. From germline, CDR1 is SEHNR and CDR2 FQNEAQ (reference sequence). Trimming cost V 3 bases and J 6 bases; bases outside gene matches: 3. As DNA, the CDR3 is TGTGCCAGCAGCTTGACTAGCGGGATCCCCGGGGAGCTGTTTTTT. Protein: CASSLTSGIPGELFF.

The sample holds a few counts of this clonotype. This chain links TRBV27 with TRBJ2-7; TRBD1 is a possible D gene (5 bases). The V and J ends lost 0 bases and 0 bases respectively, with 18 bases between them. The CDR3 is 18 amino acids. From germline, CDR1 is MNHEY and CDR2 SMNVEV (reference sequence). CDR3 residues: CASSLSAGIMGSSYEQYF. CDR3 sequence (DNA): TGTGCCAGCAGTTTATCGGCAGGGATTATGGGAAGCTCCTACGAGCAGTACTTC.

With respect to this clonotype: The conserved final phenylalanine or tryptophan is absent from the CDR3, which likely points to a read error. The gene calls are TRBV28 and TRBJ2-4; 8 positions match TRBD2. The CDR3 has 15 residues. Germline CDR1 is MDHEN and CDR2 is SYDVKM. V shed 5 bases and J 4 bases; nucleotides not matched to a gene: 7. The CDR3 DNA reads as TGTGCCAGCAGTCGTCGTAGCGGGGCTAAAAACATTCAGTACTCC. Translation: CASSRRSGAKNIQYS.

The chain is built from TRBV4-2 and TRBJ1-2, with 8 bases identical to TRBD1. Germline CDR1 is LGHNA and CDR2 is YNFKEQ. CDR3 length equals 14 residues. Losses at the gene ends were 5 bases for V and 4 bases for J; bases not matched to a gene: 6. The CDR3 region has the DNA TGTGCCAGCAGCGGCTCGGGACAGGCCTATGGCTACACCTTC. As protein: CASSGSGQAYGYTF.

Of note for this clonotype: A clone one base away is much larger, so this may be a read error. The V call is TRBV6-1, the J call TRBJ2-1; the D gene is possibly TRBD2 (5 bases). From germline, CDR1 is MNHNS and CDR2 SASEGT. This CDR3 region has 14 residues. The CDR3: CASSPRTGYNGQFF. The CDR3 DNA is TGTGCCAGCAGTCCCCGGACTGGATACAATGGGCAGTTCTTC.